This T cell receptor beta chain was sequenced for a study of T cells in Graves' hyperthyroidism and ophthalmopathy. Study-level points and caveats: Ophthalmopathy was told apart from stable hyperthyroidism by a 13 V-J model.

Patients with uncontrolled infections, other autoimmune diseases, pregnancy or lactation were excluded. For the diagnoses, clinical symptoms, serum thyroxine and TRAb, thyroid ultrasound and orbital computed tomography were used. The PBMCs had their origin in around 9.1 ml of fresh peripheral blood. Notes on this clonotype: Its specificity is unknown.

Between the trimmed V and J ends, which lost 2 bases and 1 base, there was a span of 12 bases. The germline gives CDR1 SGHNT, CDR2 YYREEE (reference sequence). The CDR3 is made up of 15 amino acids. Researchers took RNA transcripts and amplified the TCR beta CDR3 regions from them. HTBI primers were the set used in a first-round RT-PCR of the TCR CDR3. TCRdb analysed the multiplex PCR reads with MiXCR anew, one entry per CDR3 protein. The sample consists of hundreds of thousands of distinct CDR3 sequences, around 39% of them appearing once. This chain links TRBV5-4 with TRBJ1-1; D gene uncertain. The material sequenced was blood. The sequence came from a man aged 18 to 29 with Graves' hyperthyroidism. CDR3 loop: CASSFQATSNTEAFF. In DNA form, the CDR3 reads TGTGCCAGCAGCTTCCAGGCCACATCGAACACTGAAGCTTTCTTT.